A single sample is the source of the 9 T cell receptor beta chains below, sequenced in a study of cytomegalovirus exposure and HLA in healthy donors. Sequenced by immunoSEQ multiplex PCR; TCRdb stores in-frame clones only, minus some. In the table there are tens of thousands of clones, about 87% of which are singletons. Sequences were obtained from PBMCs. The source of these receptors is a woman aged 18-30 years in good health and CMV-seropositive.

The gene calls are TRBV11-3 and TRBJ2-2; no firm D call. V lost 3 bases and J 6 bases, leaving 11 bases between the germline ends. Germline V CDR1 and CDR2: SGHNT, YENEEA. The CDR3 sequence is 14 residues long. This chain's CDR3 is CASSFGPLPGELFF. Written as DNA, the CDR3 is TGTGCCAGCAGCTTCGGTCCGTTACCCGGGGAGCTGTTTTTT.

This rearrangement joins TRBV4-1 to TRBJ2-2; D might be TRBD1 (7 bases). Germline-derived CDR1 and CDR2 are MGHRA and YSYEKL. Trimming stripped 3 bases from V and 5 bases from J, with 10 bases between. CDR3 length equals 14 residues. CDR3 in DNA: TGCGCCAGCAGCCAGACAGGGAGGACCGGGGAGCTGTTTTTT. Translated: CASSQTGRTGELFF.

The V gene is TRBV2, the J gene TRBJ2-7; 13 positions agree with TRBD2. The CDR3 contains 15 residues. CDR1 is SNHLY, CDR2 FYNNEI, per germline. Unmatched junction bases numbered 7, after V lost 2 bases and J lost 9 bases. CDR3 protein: CASSERTSGRIRQYF. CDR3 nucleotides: TGTGCCAGCAGTGAACGGACTAGCGGGAGAATCCGGCAGTACTTC.

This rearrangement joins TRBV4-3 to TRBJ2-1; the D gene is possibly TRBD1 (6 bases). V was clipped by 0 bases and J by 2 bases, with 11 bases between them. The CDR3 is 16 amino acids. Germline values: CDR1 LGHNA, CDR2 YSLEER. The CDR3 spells CASSQEGQGTYNEQFF. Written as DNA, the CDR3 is TGCGCCAGCAGCCAAGAAGGGCAGGGGACCTACAATGAGCAGTTCTTC.

This CDR3 reads CASSQDSHKYNEQFF. The DNA of the CDR3 is TGCGCCAGCAGCCAAGATTCCCACAAATACAATGAGCAGTTCTTC. V gene TRBV4-3 combines with J gene TRBJ2-1; no firm D call. Trimming shortened V by 0 bases and J by 4 bases, and 10 bases separated the two germline ends. Germline lookup yields CDR1 LGHNA and CDR2 YSLEER. This CDR3 comprises 15 residues.

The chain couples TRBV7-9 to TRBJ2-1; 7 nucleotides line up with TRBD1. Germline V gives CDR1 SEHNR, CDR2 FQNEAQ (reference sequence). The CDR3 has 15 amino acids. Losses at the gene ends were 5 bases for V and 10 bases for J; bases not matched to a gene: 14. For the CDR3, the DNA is TGTGCCAGCAGCGAAATATCAACAGGGGTGGGCGAGCAGTTCTTC. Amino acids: CASSEISTGVGEQFF.

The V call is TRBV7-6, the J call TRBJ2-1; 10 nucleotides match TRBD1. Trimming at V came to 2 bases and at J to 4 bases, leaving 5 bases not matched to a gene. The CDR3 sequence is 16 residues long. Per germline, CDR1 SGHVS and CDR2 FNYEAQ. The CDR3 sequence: CASSLSTGGLYNEQFF. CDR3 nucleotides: TGTGCCAGCAGCTTATCGACAGGGGGCCTTTACAATGAGCAGTTCTTC.

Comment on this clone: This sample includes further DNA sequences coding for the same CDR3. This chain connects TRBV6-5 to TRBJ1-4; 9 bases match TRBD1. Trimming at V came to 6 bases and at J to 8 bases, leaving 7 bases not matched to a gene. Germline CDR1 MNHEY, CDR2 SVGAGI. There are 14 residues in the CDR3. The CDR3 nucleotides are TGTGCCAGCAGCCTCGGACAGGGGCGGGAAAAACTGTTTTTT. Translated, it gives CASSLGQGREKLFF.

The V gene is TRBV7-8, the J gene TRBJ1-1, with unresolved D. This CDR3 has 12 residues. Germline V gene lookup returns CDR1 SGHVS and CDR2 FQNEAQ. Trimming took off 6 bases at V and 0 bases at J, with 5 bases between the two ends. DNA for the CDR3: TGTGCCAGCAGTCCTATGAACACTGAAGCTTTCTTT. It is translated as CASSPMNTEAFF.